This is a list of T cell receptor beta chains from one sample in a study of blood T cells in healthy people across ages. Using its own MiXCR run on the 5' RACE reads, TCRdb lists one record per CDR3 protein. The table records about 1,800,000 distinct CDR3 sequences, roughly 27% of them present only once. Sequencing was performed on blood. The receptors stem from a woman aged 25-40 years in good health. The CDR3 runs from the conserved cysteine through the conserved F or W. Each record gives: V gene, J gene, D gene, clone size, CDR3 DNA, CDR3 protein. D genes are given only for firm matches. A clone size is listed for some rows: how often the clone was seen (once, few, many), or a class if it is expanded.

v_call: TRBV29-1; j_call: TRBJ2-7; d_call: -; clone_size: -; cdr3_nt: TGCAGCGTTTTTGGACTAGGGGGGTTCTCTCGGGAGCAGTACTTC; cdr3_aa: CSVFGLGGFSREQYF
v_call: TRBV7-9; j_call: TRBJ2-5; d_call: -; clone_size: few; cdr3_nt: TGTGCCAGCAGCTACCAGGGTTATGAGACCCAGTACTTC; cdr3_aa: CASSYQGYETQYF
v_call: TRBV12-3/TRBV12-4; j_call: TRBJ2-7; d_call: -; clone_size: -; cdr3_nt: TGTGCCAGCAGTTTGGTGGGACGACAGCGCTACGAGCAGTACTTC; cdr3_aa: CASSLVGRQRYEQYF
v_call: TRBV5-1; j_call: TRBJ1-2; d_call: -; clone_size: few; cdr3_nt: TGCGCCAGCAGCTTGGAACCAGGGAATAAGGGCTACACCTTC; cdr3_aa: CASSLEPGNKGYTF
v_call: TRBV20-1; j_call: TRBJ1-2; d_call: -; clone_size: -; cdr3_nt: TGCAGTGCCCTAGGTGGGGGGGGAGGTGGCTACACCTTC; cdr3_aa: CSALGGGGGGYTF
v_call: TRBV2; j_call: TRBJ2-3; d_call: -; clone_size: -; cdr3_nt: TGTGCCAGCAGTGGGGGATTCGGAGATACGCAGTATTTT; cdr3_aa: CASSGGFGDTQYF
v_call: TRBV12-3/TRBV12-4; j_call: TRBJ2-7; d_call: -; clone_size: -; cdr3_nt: TGTGCCACCCAGGGCAGGGGTTCCTACGAGCAGGACTTC; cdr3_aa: CATQGRGSYEQDF
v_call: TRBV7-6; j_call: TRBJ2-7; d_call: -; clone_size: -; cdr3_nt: TGTGCCGGCAGCCCGGACGGGAACGAGCAGTACTTC; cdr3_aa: CAGSPDGNEQYF
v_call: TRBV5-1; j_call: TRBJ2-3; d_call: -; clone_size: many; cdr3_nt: TGCGCCAGCAGCTCCCCGGACTACCTTAGCACAGATACGCAGTATTTT; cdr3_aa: CASSSPDYLSTDTQYF
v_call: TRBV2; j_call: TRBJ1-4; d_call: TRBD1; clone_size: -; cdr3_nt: TGTGCCAGCAGTGAAACAGGGGGCTCAAATGAAAAACTGTTTTTT; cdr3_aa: CASSETGGSNEKLFF
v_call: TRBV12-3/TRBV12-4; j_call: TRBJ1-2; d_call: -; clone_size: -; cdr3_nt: TGTGCCAGCAGTTTAGGGGGAAGGACTAGAGGCTACACCTTC; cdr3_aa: CASSLGGRTRGYTF
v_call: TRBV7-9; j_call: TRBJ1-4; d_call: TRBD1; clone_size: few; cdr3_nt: TGTGCCAGCAGTAAAGGACAGGGCGCAACTAATGAAAAACTGTTTTTT; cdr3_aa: CASSKGQGATNEKLFF
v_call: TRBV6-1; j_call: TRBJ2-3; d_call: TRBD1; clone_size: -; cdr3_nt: TGTGCCAGTACAAGGAGGGGACAGGGTTCCGATACGCAGTATTTT; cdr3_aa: CASTRRGQGSDTQYF
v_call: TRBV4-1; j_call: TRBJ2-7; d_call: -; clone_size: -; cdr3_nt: TGCGTCAGAATCGCGGGAAGCCGTTACGAGCAGTACTTC; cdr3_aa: CVRIAGSRYEQYF
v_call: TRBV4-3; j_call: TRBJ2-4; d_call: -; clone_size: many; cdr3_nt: TGCGCCAGCAGCCAAGATTCAAAGGGCAACATTCAGTACTTC; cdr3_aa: CASSQDSKGNIQYF
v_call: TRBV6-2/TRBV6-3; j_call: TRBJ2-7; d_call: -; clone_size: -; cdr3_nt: TGTGCCAGCAGTTACTCGCGGGTGAACGAGCAGTACTTC; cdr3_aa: CASSYSRVNEQYF
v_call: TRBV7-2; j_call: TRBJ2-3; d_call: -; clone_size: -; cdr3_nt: TGTGCCAGCAGCCCGACGAATCGGGATACGCAGTATTTT; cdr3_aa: CASSPTNRDTQYF
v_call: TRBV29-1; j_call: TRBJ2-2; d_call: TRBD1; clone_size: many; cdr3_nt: TGCAGCTTTGGACAGGGGGCGAGCGGGGAGCTGTTTTTT; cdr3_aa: CSFGQGASGELFF
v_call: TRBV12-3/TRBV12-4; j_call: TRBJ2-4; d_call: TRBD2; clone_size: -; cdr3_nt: TGTGCCAGCAGTTTACGCGGGGGGGCCTTTCACATTCAGTACTTC; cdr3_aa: CASSLRGGAFHIQYF
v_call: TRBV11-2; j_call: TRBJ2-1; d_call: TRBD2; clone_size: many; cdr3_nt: TGTGCCAGCTACGTCGGCGGGGGGCAGGGTGAGCAGTTCTTC; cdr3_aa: CASYVGGGQGEQFF
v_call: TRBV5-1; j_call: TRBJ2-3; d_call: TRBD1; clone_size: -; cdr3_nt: TGCGCCAGCAGCTTGGGACCCGGGACAGGGAGAGATACGCAGTATTTT; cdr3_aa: CASSLGPGTGRDTQYF
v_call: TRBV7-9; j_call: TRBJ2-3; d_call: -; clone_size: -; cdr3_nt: TGTGCCAGCAGACCAGGTGACACAGATACGCAGTATTTT; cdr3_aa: CASRPGDTDTQYF
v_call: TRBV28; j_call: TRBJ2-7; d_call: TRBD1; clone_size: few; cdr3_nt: TGTGCGGCCCCGGGACAGGGGGCGATGGGTGGTTTTGCGTACGAGCAGTACTTC; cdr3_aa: CAAPGQGAMGGFAYEQYF
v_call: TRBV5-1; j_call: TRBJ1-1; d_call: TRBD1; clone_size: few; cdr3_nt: TGCGCCAGCAGCCTGACAGGGGGCGCGTACACTGAAGCTTTCTTT; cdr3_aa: CASSLTGGAYTEAFF
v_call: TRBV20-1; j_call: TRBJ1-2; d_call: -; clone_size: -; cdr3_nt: TGCAGTGCGATGGGCCCAAACTGGGGAGGCTACACCTTC; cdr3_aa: CSAMGPNWGGYTF
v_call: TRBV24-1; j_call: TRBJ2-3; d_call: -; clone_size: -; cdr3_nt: TGTGCCACCAGTGAGACCGGGATGAGCACAGATACGCAGTATTTT; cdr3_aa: CATSETGMSTDTQYF
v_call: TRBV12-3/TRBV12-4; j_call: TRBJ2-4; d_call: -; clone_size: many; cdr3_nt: TGTGCCAGCAGTCGGGCCCGGAACATTCAGTACTTC; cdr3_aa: CASSRARNIQYF
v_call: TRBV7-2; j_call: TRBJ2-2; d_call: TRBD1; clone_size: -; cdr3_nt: TGTGCCAGCAGCTCCTCCGGGACAGAGCTGTACACCGGGGAGCTGTTTTTT; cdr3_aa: CASSSSGTELYTGELFF
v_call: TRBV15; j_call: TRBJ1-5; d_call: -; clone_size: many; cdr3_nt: TGTGCCACCAGCACAGGGGCCAATCAGCCCCAGCATTTT; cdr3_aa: CATSTGANQPQHF
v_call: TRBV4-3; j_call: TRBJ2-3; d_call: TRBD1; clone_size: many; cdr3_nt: TGCGCCAGCAGCTTTACAGGGGATTTAGCAGATACGCAGTATTTT; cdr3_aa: CASSFTGDLADTQYF
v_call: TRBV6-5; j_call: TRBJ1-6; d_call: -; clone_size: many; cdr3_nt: TGTGCCAGCAGTTACTCCGCAGGACGGAGGCTCCCACGTCATTCACCCCTCCACTTT; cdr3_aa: CASSYSAGRRLPRHSPLHF
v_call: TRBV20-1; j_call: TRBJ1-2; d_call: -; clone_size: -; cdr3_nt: TGCGGCGTATCCGGGAGGGACTATGGCTACACCTTC; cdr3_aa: CGVSGRDYGYTF
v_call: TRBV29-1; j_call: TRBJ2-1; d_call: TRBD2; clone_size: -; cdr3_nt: TGCAGCGTCGACTTAGCGGGGGGGAGGAATGAGCAGTTCTTC; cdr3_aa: CSVDLAGGRNEQFF
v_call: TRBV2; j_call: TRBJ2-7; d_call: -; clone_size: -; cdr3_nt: TGTGCCAGTCTCGGGGAAGGATCCTACGAGCAGTACTTC; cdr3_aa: CASLGEGSYEQYF